This T cell receptor beta chain was captured by sequencing in a study of shared clonotypes between healthy human individuals. The CDR3 contains 12 residues. In germline, CDR1 is MDHEN, CDR2 SYDVKM. V was cut by 3 bases and J by 5 bases, with 7 bases left in between. Using immunoSEQ multiplex PCR, the repertoire was profiled, and TCRdb retains in-frame clones only, with some absent. The sample shows roughly 660,000 clones, roughly 88% of them seen only once. The J gene is TRBJ1-1, the V gene TRBV28; D unclear. The receptor comes from a man younger than 30 in good health. Some clones in this sample may be carry-over from other donors' samples. Sequencing was performed on memory CD8+ T cells from PBMCs. Sample subset: CD45RO+ cells pooled with CCR7-negative TemRA cells. Written as DNA, the CDR3 is TGTGCCAGCAGTTTCCGCCAGACTGAAGCTTTCTTT. This gives the protein CASSFRQTEAFF.